These 12 T cell receptor beta chains were all obtained from the same sample, sequenced in a study of response to subunit inactivated influenza vaccine. TCRdb passed the RT-PCR reads through MiXCR, listing each CDR3 protein once. The sample lists hundreds of thousands of distinct CDR3 sequences, around 15% occurring once. The sample consisted of PBMCs from blood, taken 14 days before vaccination. The origin of the receptors is a man aged 45 to 65 who received an inactivated influenza vaccine.

At least ten counts were recorded for this clonotype. This chain uses TRBV12-3 or TRBV12-4 with TRBJ2-1; D is unclear. Trimming pared 4 bases from V and 6 bases from J, leaving 4 bases between. This CDR3 has 11 amino acids. Here the CDR3 DNA reads TGTGCCAGCAGTTCCCCCAATGAGCAGTTCTTC. Its protein is CASSSPNEQFF.

This clonotype was seen more than once but under ten times. The rearrangement uses TRBV7-3 and TRBJ2-7; D remains ambiguous. CDR3 length equals 18 residues. Germline V gene lookup returns CDR1 SGHTA and CDR2 FQGTGA. Trimming shortened V by 5 bases and J by 0 bases, and 23 bases separated the two germline ends. The CDR3 DNA sequence: TGTGCCAGCAGCCCTTACCCCTCACGACTGGCGGCCTCCTACGAGCAGTACTTC. This sequence encodes CASSPYPSRLAASYEQYF.

The sample holds a few counts of this clonotype. This chain connects TRBV7-2 to TRBJ2-1; D possibly uses TRBD1 or TRBD2 (6 bases each). With 5 bases removed from V and 5 bases from J, the gap between germline ends came to 13 bases. Germline V gene lookup returns CDR1 SGHTA and CDR2 FQGNSA. The CDR3 length is 14 residues. This chain's CDR3 is CASSGPGAHNEQFF. The CDR3 bases are TGTGCCAGCAGCGGACCGGGGGCGCACAATGAGCAGTTCTTC. Drawing the rest from reference TRBV7-2 and TRBJ2-1, the complete variable domain is GAGVSQSPSNKVTEKGKDVELRCDPISGHTALYWYRQSLGQGLEFLIYFQGNSAPDKSGLPSDRFSAERTGGSVSTLTIQRTQQEDSAVYLCASSGPGAHNEQFFGPGTRLTVL.

This clonotype was seen more than once but under ten times. V usage is TRBV4-1 and J usage is TRBJ1-4, with no clear D. V was clipped by 4 bases and J by 4 bases, with 10 bases between them. Germline loops: CDR1 MGHRA, CDR2 YSYEKL. This CDR3 spans 14 amino acids. The CDR3 protein is CASSPGPYNEKLFF. In nucleotides, the CDR3 is TGCGCCAGCAGCCCAGGACCGTATAATGAAAAACTGTTTTTT.

Only one count was recorded for this clonotype. The rearrangement links TRBV6-1 to TRBJ2-6; tentatively, D is TRBD1 or TRBD2 (5 bases each). This CDR3 has 14 residues. CDR1 is MNHNS, CDR2 SASEGT, per germline. V dropped 7 bases and J dropped 2 bases, with 9 bases sitting between them. Written as DNA, the CDR3 is TGTGCCAGCACGGGGCTCGCTGGGGCCAACGTCCTGACTTTC. Its protein is CASTGLAGANVLTF.

CDR3 amino acids: CASSQDLLGRGEKLFF. The CDR3, as DNA: TGCGCCAGCAGCCAAGATCTGCTGGGGCGGGGTGAAAAACTGTTTTTT. J is TRBJ1-4 and V is TRBV4-1; maybe TRBD1 (5 bases). The CDR3 covers 16 residues. In germline, CDR1 is MGHRA, CDR2 YSYEKL. Between the trimmed V and J ends, which lost 0 bases and 7 bases, there was a span of 15 bases.

This clonotype came up a few times. This chain joins TRBV9 and TRBJ1-2; D gene ambiguous. Germline V gives CDR1 SGDLS, CDR2 YYNGEE. This CDR3 is 11 amino acids long. With 0 bases removed from V and 7 bases from J, the gap between germline ends came to 4 bases. CDR3 in amino acids: CASSVEGGYTF. In DNA, the CDR3 is TGTGCCAGCAGCGTAGAGGGTGGCTACACCTTC.

This clonotype was detected a few times. The V call is TRBV5-1, the J call TRBJ1-1; the D gene is possibly TRBD1 (5 bases). CDR1 and CDR2 from the germline V gene are SGHRS and YFSETQ. This CDR3 is 16 amino acids long. V was cut by 2 bases and J by 0 bases, with 14 bases left in between. The DNA of the CDR3 is TGCGCCAGCAGCTTATCGCGCGGACACCTGAACACTGAAGCTTTCTTT. Protein product: CASSLSRGHLNTEAFF.

This clonotype was detected many times. The chain combines TRBV5-1 with TRBJ2-1, with D uncertain. V lost 3 bases and J lost 0, with 13 bases in between. Germline assignment: CDR1 SGHRS and CDR2 YFSETQ. The CDR3 runs to 16 residues. As DNA, the CDR3 is TGCGCCAGCAGCTCCCACACGGCGAGCTCCTACAATGAGCAGTTCTTC. Translation: CASSSHTASSYNEQFF.

This clonotype was seen ten or more times. The V gene is TRBV7-2, the J gene TRBJ1-1, with D possibly matching TRBD1 (5 bases). The CDR3 covers 17 residues. The germline gives CDR1 SGHTA, CDR2 FQGNSA. The V end lost 0 bases, the J end lost 0 bases, and 14 bases lay between the germline ends. The CDR3 region is CASSLATGGWMNTEAFF. CDR3 DNA sequence: TGTGCCAGCAGCTTAGCTACGGGGGGGTGGATGAACACTGAAGCTTTCTTT.

This clonotype was seen ten or more times. V gene TRBV6-5 combines with J gene TRBJ1-1; D may be TRBD1 (5 bases). The CDR3 totals 15 residues. CDR1 is MNHEY and CDR2 is SVGAGI in the germline V gene. Trimming shortened V by 3 bases and J by 5 bases, and 16 bases separated the two germline ends. CDR3 nucleotides: TGTGCCAGCAGTTATTCAGGGTTCCACGGAACTGAAGCTTTCTTT. Encoded protein: CASSYSGFHGTEAFF.

The V and J genes are TRBV9 and TRBJ1-2, with D maybe TRBD1 (5 bases). There are 12 residues in the CDR3. With 4 bases removed from V and 6 bases from J, the gap between germline ends came to 10 bases. Looked up from germline, CDR1 is SGDLS and CDR2 is YYNGEE. CDR3 DNA sequence: TGTGCCAGCAGCCCGGCCAGGGATGGCTACACCTTC. Its translation is CASSPARDGYTF.